These T cell receptor beta chains were read from a single sample in a study of blood T cells in healthy people across ages. TCRdb passed the 5' RACE reads through MiXCR, listing each CDR3 protein once. Altogether just under 550,000 distinct CDR3 sequences are present, nearly 25% being singletons, with the ten largest covering just over 8.5%. This same sample was also part of a study on T cells of mothers and their children.

The sample taken for sequencing was blood. The source of these receptors is a boy aged 5-17 years in good health. CDR3s include the opening cysteine and the closing phenylalanine or tryptophan. Fields, in order: J gene, D gene, clone size, V gene, CDR3 length, CDR3 protein, CDR3 DNA. D genes are given only for firm matches. Clone size, where shown, is once, few, many, or a class for clones that have expanded.

j_call: TRBJ2-7
d_call: TRBD2
clone_size: .
v_call: TRBV29-1
cdr3_length: 13
cdr3_aa: CSGRLAGGREQYF
cdr3_nt: TGCAGTGGGAGACTAGCGGGGGGCCGGGAGCAGTACTTC

j_call: TRBJ2-7
d_call: TRBD2
clone_size: few
v_call: TRBV7-2
cdr3_length: 13
cdr3_aa: CASSIGTSYEQYF
cdr3_nt: TGTGCCAGCAGCATTGGGACTAGCTACGAGCAGTACTTC

j_call: TRBJ2-5
d_call: .
clone_size: few
v_call: TRBV4-3
cdr3_length: 15
cdr3_aa: CASSQDFLAQETQYF
cdr3_nt: TGCGCCAGCAGCCAAGATTTTCTGGCACAAGAGACCCAGTACTTC

j_call: TRBJ2-2
d_call: .
clone_size: .
v_call: TRBV7-2
cdr3_length: 15
cdr3_aa: CASSLEVGSSGELFF
cdr3_nt: TGTGCCAGCAGCTTAGAAGTAGGCAGCTCCGGGGAGCTGTTTTTT

j_call: TRBJ1-1
d_call: .
clone_size: .
v_call: TRBV30
cdr3_length: 14
cdr3_aa: CAWSMSPANLEAFF
cdr3_nt: TGTGCCTGGTCAATGTCCCCGGCTAATTTAGAAGCTTTCTTT

j_call: TRBJ1-3
d_call: .
clone_size: few
v_call: TRBV6-1
cdr3_length: 11
cdr3_aa: CASRGSGTIYF
cdr3_nt: TGTGCCAGCAGGGGAAGTGGCACCATATATTTT

j_call: TRBJ1-1
d_call: .
clone_size: few
v_call: TRBV28
cdr3_length: 12
cdr3_aa: CASSEFGTEAFF
cdr3_nt: TGTGCCAGCAGCGAATTCGGCACTGAAGCTTTCTTT

j_call: TRBJ1-5
d_call: .
clone_size: few
v_call: TRBV12-3/TRBV12-4
cdr3_length: 12
cdr3_aa: CASSGVMEPQHF
cdr3_nt: TGTGCCAGCAGTGGGGTTATGGAGCCCCAGCATTTT

j_call: TRBJ2-7
d_call: TRBD2
clone_size: .
v_call: TRBV7-3
cdr3_length: 16
cdr3_aa: CASSLTAPSGGYEQYF
cdr3_nt: TGTGCCAGCAGCTTAACGGCCCCTAGCGGGGGTTACGAGCAGTACTTC

j_call: TRBJ1-5
d_call: .
clone_size: few
v_call: TRBV7-2
cdr3_length: 13
cdr3_aa: CASSLWGYQPQHF
cdr3_nt: TGTGCCAGCAGCTTATGGGGGTATCAGCCCCAGCATTTT

j_call: TRBJ2-1
d_call: TRBD2
clone_size: .
v_call: TRBV28
cdr3_length: 16
cdr3_aa: CASSFWGTSGGNEQFF
cdr3_nt: TGTGCCAGCAGTTTTTGGGGGACTAGCGGGGGGAATGAGCAGTTCTTC

j_call: TRBJ2-7
d_call: TRBD1
clone_size: few
v_call: TRBV7-2
cdr3_length: 15
cdr3_aa: CASSPDRVYSYEQYF
cdr3_nt: TGTGCCAGCAGCCCTGACAGGGTCTACTCCTACGAGCAGTACTTC

j_call: TRBJ2-5
d_call: .
clone_size: few
v_call: TRBV4-3
cdr3_length: 15
cdr3_aa: CASSQEGTAQETQYF
cdr3_nt: TGCGCCAGCAGCCAAGAGGGGACGGCTCAAGAGACCCAGTACTTC

j_call: TRBJ2-5
d_call: .
clone_size: .
v_call: TRBV20-1
cdr3_length: 13
cdr3_aa: CSARYYRSESQYF
cdr3_nt: TGCAGTGCTAGATACTATAGGAGTGAATCCCAGTACTTC

j_call: TRBJ2-7
d_call: .
clone_size: .
v_call: TRBV13
cdr3_length: 13
cdr3_aa: CASSLVGLHEQYF
cdr3_nt: TGTGCCAGCAGCTTAGTGGGGTTACACGAGCAGTACTTC

j_call: TRBJ2-3
d_call: .
clone_size: .
v_call: TRBV10-1
cdr3_length: 13
cdr3_aa: CASSELTGDTQYF
cdr3_nt: TGCGCCAGCAGTGAGTTGACAGGCGATACGCAGTATTTT

j_call: TRBJ1-2
d_call: TRBD1
clone_size: few
v_call: TRBV29-1
cdr3_length: 17
cdr3_aa: CSVEVPGQGALRAGYTF
cdr3_nt: TGCAGCGTTGAAGTACCGGGACAGGGGGCGCTAAGGGCTGGCTACACCTTC

j_call: TRBJ1-2
d_call: .
clone_size: once
v_call: TRBV5-1
cdr3_length: 15
cdr3_aa: CASSSTGRGWNGYTF
cdr3_nt: TGCGCCAGCAGCTCCACCGGCAGGGGATGGAATGGCTACACCTTC

j_call: TRBJ2-5
d_call: .
clone_size: many
v_call: TRBV7-2
cdr3_length: 15
cdr3_aa: CASSLAGYYQETQYF
cdr3_nt: TGTGCCAGCAGCTTAGCGGGTTATTACCAAGAGACCCAGTACTTC

j_call: TRBJ2-1
d_call: .
clone_size: .
v_call: TRBV9
cdr3_length: 14
cdr3_aa: CASSVEGIMDEQFF
cdr3_nt: TGTGCCAGCAGCGTAGAGGGGATTATGGATGAGCAGTTCTTC

j_call: TRBJ2-5
d_call: .
clone_size: .
v_call: TRBV20-1
cdr3_length: 13
cdr3_aa: CSTQLGDQETQYF
cdr3_nt: TGCAGTACCCAGTTGGGGGACCAAGAGACCCAGTACTTC

j_call: TRBJ2-3
d_call: .
clone_size: .
v_call: TRBV5-4
cdr3_length: 17
cdr3_aa: CASSLEGLGASTDTQYF
cdr3_nt: TGTGCCAGCAGCTTGGAAGGGCTGGGGGCAAGCACAGATACGCAGTATTTT

j_call: TRBJ2-2
d_call: .
clone_size: .
v_call: TRBV4-3
cdr3_length: 15
cdr3_aa: CASSQGVTFTGELFF
cdr3_nt: TGCGCCAGCAGCCAAGGTGTCACCTTCACCGGGGAGCTGTTTTTT

j_call: TRBJ2-1
d_call: TRBD2
clone_size: .
v_call: TRBV7-3
cdr3_length: 13
cdr3_aa: CASSSSGGNEQFF
cdr3_nt: TGTGCCAGCAGTTCTAGCGGGGGAAATGAGCAGTTCTTC

j_call: TRBJ2-1
d_call: .
clone_size: few
v_call: TRBV24-1
cdr3_length: 12
cdr3_aa: CATSDFGDEQFF
cdr3_nt: TGTGCCACCAGTGATTTCGGGGATGAGCAGTTCTTC

j_call: TRBJ1-6
d_call: TRBD1
clone_size: .
v_call: TRBV5-1
cdr3_length: 15
cdr3_aa: CASSLDEGAYSPLHF
cdr3_nt: TGCGCCAGCAGCTTGGATGAGGGGGCCTATTCACCCCTCCACTTT

j_call: TRBJ2-1
d_call: .
clone_size: once
v_call: TRBV11-2
cdr3_length: 13
cdr3_aa: CASSSRADNEQFF
cdr3_nt: TGTGCCAGCAGCTCCAGGGCGGACAATGAGCAGTTCTTC

j_call: TRBJ2-2
d_call: TRBD1
clone_size: .
v_call: TRBV30
cdr3_length: 14
cdr3_aa: CAWNPGQGIGELFF
cdr3_nt: TGTGCCTGGAACCCGGGACAGGGGATCGGGGAGCTGTTTTTT

j_call: TRBJ2-5
d_call: TRBD2
clone_size: .
v_call: TRBV29-1
cdr3_length: 14
cdr3_aa: CSVERRENQETQYF
cdr3_nt: TGCAGCGTTGAGAGGCGGGAGAACCAAGAGACCCAGTACTTC

j_call: TRBJ1-2
d_call: TRBD1
clone_size: few
v_call: TRBV9
cdr3_length: 15
cdr3_aa: CASSVDAGGVYGYTF
cdr3_nt: TGTGCCAGCAGCGTAGATGCAGGGGGCGTCTATGGCTACACCTTC

j_call: TRBJ2-3
d_call: TRBD2
clone_size: .
v_call: TRBV29-1
cdr3_length: 14
cdr3_aa: CSVSAAGAGDTQYF
cdr3_nt: TGCAGCGTTTCAGCAGCGGGAGCCGGAGATACGCAGTATTTT

j_call: TRBJ2-1
d_call: .
clone_size: .
v_call: TRBV7-9
cdr3_length: 17
cdr3_aa: CASSKTPQGFSYNEQFF
cdr3_nt: TGTGCCAGCAGTAAAACGCCGCAGGGATTCTCCTACAATGAGCAGTTCTTC

j_call: TRBJ2-7
d_call: TRBD2
clone_size: few
v_call: TRBV3-1
cdr3_length: 15
cdr3_aa: CASSQASGRTYEQYF
cdr3_nt: TGTGCCAGCAGCCAAGCTAGCGGGAGAACCTACGAGCAGTACTTC

j_call: TRBJ2-3
d_call: .
clone_size: .
v_call: TRBV7-9
cdr3_length: 17
cdr3_aa: CASSSTVWPRRTDTQYF
cdr3_nt: TGTGCCAGCAGCTCAACCGTCTGGCCCCGGCGCACAGATACGCAGTATTTT

j_call: TRBJ1-4
d_call: TRBD1
clone_size: few
v_call: TRBV6-1
cdr3_length: 16
cdr3_aa: CASSEVPGQGDEKLFF
cdr3_nt: TGTGCCAGCAGTGAAGTTCCGGGACAGGGGGATGAAAAACTGTTTTTT

j_call: TRBJ2-1
d_call: TRBD2
clone_size: .
v_call: TRBV4-3
cdr3_length: 15
cdr3_aa: CASSQASGGDNEQFF
cdr3_nt: TGCGCCAGCAGCCAAGCTAGCGGGGGGGACAATGAGCAGTTCTTC

j_call: TRBJ2-5
d_call: TRBD2
clone_size: few
v_call: TRBV6-2/TRBV6-3
cdr3_length: 15
cdr3_aa: CASSYGAGGAYGQYF
cdr3_nt: TGTGCCAGCAGTTACGGAGCGGGAGGCGCCTACGGGCAGTACTTC

j_call: TRBJ1-2
d_call: TRBD1
clone_size: .
v_call: TRBV7-2
cdr3_length: 15
cdr3_aa: CASSQRTGESYGYTF
cdr3_nt: TGTGCCAGCAGCCAAAGGACAGGGGAGAGCTATGGCTACACCTTC

j_call: TRBJ2-1
d_call: .
clone_size: .
v_call: TRBV7-9
cdr3_length: 13
cdr3_aa: CASSLSGRHEQFF
cdr3_nt: TGTGCCAGCAGCTTAAGCGGACGGCATGAGCAGTTCTTC

j_call: TRBJ1-1
d_call: .
clone_size: .
v_call: TRBV11-2
cdr3_length: 14
cdr3_aa: CASSLDVRGTEAFF
cdr3_nt: TGTGCCAGCAGCTTAGATGTACGGGGCACTGAAGCTTTCTTT

j_call: TRBJ2-3
d_call: TRBD1
clone_size: many
v_call: TRBV4-1
cdr3_length: 17
cdr3_aa: CASSQDLTGASTDTQYF
cdr3_nt: TGCGCCAGCAGCCAAGATCTTACAGGGGCTAGCACAGATACGCAGTATTTT

j_call: TRBJ1-5
d_call: .
clone_size: few
v_call: TRBV6-4
cdr3_length: 15
cdr3_aa: CASSDSVESNQPQHF
cdr3_nt: TGTGCCAGCAGTGACTCGGTGGAGAGCAATCAGCCCCAGCATTTT

j_call: TRBJ1-2
d_call: .
clone_size: .
v_call: TRBV3-1
cdr3_length: 15
cdr3_aa: CASSQDPTGPYGYTF
cdr3_nt: TGTGCCAGCAGCCAAGATCCTACAGGTCCCTATGGCTACACCTTC

j_call: TRBJ2-1
d_call: .
clone_size: .
v_call: TRBV27
cdr3_length: 13
cdr3_aa: CASSLTLYNEQFF
cdr3_nt: TGTGCCAGCAGTTTAACCCTGTACAATGAGCAGTTCTTC

j_call: TRBJ2-1
d_call: TRBD2
clone_size: .
v_call: TRBV14
cdr3_length: 17
cdr3_aa: CASSQDPLAGAYNEQFF
cdr3_nt: TGTGCCAGCAGCCAAGATCCCCTAGCGGGAGCATACAATGAGCAGTTCTTC

j_call: TRBJ1-1
d_call: .
clone_size: few
v_call: TRBV2
cdr3_length: 12
cdr3_aa: CASRRLGAEAFF
cdr3_nt: TGTGCCAGCAGGAGGCTCGGGGCCGAAGCTTTCTTT

j_call: TRBJ2-7
d_call: .
clone_size: once
v_call: TRBV7-9
cdr3_length: 15
cdr3_aa: CASSLGYGISYEQYF
cdr3_nt: TGTGCCAGCAGCTTAGGGTACGGGATCAGCTACGAGCAGTACTTC

j_call: TRBJ2-3
d_call: TRBD2
clone_size: .
v_call: TRBV20-1
cdr3_length: 14
cdr3_aa: CSASGGLAVDTQYF
cdr3_nt: TGCAGTGCTAGTGGGGGACTAGCGGTAGATACGCAGTATTTT

j_call: TRBJ2-7
d_call: TRBD1
clone_size: .
v_call: TRBV10-3
cdr3_length: 17
cdr3_aa: CAISELRGGQGFYEQYF
cdr3_nt: TGTGCCATCAGTGAACTCCGTGGGGGACAGGGTTTCTACGAGCAGTACTTC

j_call: TRBJ2-5
d_call: .
clone_size: many
v_call: TRBV6-2/TRBV6-3
cdr3_length: 12
cdr3_aa: CASSLLTETQYF
cdr3_nt: TGTGCCAGCAGTTTACTCACAGAGACCCAGTACTTC

j_call: TRBJ2-3
d_call: .
clone_size: few
v_call: TRBV9
cdr3_length: 17
cdr3_aa: CASGPGTSSGHTDTQYF
cdr3_nt: TGTGCCAGCGGCCCCGGCACAAGTAGCGGACACACAGATACGCAGTATTTT

j_call: TRBJ1-6
d_call: .
clone_size: .
v_call: TRBV27
cdr3_length: 14
cdr3_aa: CASSLQGTIQPLHF
cdr3_nt: TGTGCCAGCAGTTTACAGGGAACCATTCAACCCCTCCACTTT

j_call: TRBJ2-3
d_call: .
clone_size: .
v_call: TRBV12-3/TRBV12-4
cdr3_length: 16
cdr3_aa: CASSSGGSGNTDTQYF
cdr3_nt: TGTGCCAGCAGTTCTGGAGGATCCGGAAACACAGATACGCAGTATTTT

j_call: TRBJ2-5
d_call: .
clone_size: many
v_call: TRBV7-2
cdr3_length: 13
cdr3_aa: CASSWGSQETQYF
cdr3_nt: TGTGCCAGCAGCTGGGGCAGCCAAGAGACCCAGTACTTC

j_call: TRBJ1-2
d_call: .
clone_size: few
v_call: TRBV9
cdr3_length: 12
cdr3_aa: CASSFQGWGYTF
cdr3_nt: TGTGCCAGCAGCTTCCAGGGTTGGGGCTACACCTTC